This entry lists 4 T cell receptor beta chains sequenced from one sample in a study of radiation and T cells in renal cell carcinoma. Stated time point: baseline pretreatment blood. Regarding treatment: 15 Gy SBRT to primary tumor, nephrectomy 4 weeks later. Repertoires were generated with immunoSEQ multiplex PCR, while TCRdb's copy carries only in-frame clones and drops some. The sample contains 90,000 to 100,000 clones, 75% to 90% of which appear only once. The sequenced sample was blood, obtained from a patient whose treatment included radiotherapy and nephrectomy. The receptors stem from a man aged 45-60 years with renal cell carcinoma.

This clone was observed a handful of times. V and J are TRBV7-9 and TRBJ2-6; TRBD1 matches 9 bases. V gave up 5 bases and J gave up 2 bases; unmatched junction bases: 7. The germline V gene has CDR1 SEHNR and CDR2 FQNEAQ (reference sequence). This CDR3 region has 17 residues. The CDR3 sequence is CASSRQGGSAGANVLTF. The CDR3 region has the DNA TGTGCCAGCAGCAGACAGGGGGGGTCTGCTGGGGCCAACGTCCTGACTTTC.

This chain uses TRBV27 with TRBJ2-7, with 10 bases lining up with TRBD2. The V gene end was trimmed by 8 bases and the J gene end by 5 bases; junction bases not matched to a gene: 6. Germline CDR1 and CDR2: MNHEY and SMNVEV (reference sequence). The CDR3 totals 13 residues. The CDR3 sequence is CASSSGSIHEQYF. The DNA for the CDR3 is TGTGCCAGCTCTAGCGGGAGTATCCACGAGCAGTACTTC.

The chain is built from TRBV29-1 and TRBJ1-2; D uncertain. Trimming took 6 bases from V and 6 from J, leaving 14 bases between them. The CDR3 spans 12 residues. Germline V gene sequence: CDR1 SQVTM, CDR2 ANQGSEA. The CDR3 spells CSVERGWDGYTF. The CDR3 DNA reads as TGCAGCGTCGAACGGGGATGGGATGGCTACACCTTC.

This chain links TRBV28 with TRBJ1-5, with 7 nucleotides matching TRBD1. Germline V gene sequence: CDR1 MDHEN, CDR2 SYDVKM. V trimming: 2 bases; J trimming: 6 bases; junction bases outside the gene matches: 7. The CDR3 is 15 amino acids. The CDR3 nucleotides are TGTGCCAGCAGTTTAACACAGGGGAGTCGTCAGCCCCAGCATTTT. It translates to CASSLTQGSRQPQHF.